The 24 T cell receptor beta chains below come from one sample, sequenced in a study of tissue T cells after allogeneic stem cell transplantation. As to time point: mouse harvest day 14 after allogeneic transplant. The graft held 10^6 splenic CD5+ T cells and 10^7 T-cell-depleted bone marrow cells. This table comes from immunoSEQ multiplex PCR, and its TCRdb copy is limited to in-frame clones, with some not included. The sample lists approximately 700 clones, around 50% occurring once. Sequencing was done on a sample of liver tissue. All receptors come from a female BALB/c mouse given C57BL/6 T cells with graft-versus-host disease after an allogeneic hematopoietic cell transplant.

On this clone: Gene names refer to mouse genes. The read gets to within 1 residue of the CDR3 end, and the germline J gene fills in the rest. This chain joins TRBV13-3 and TRBJ2-5; TRBD1 agrees at 8 bases. The CDR3 has 13 amino acids. Germline CDR1 NNHDY, CDR2 SYVADS. V lost 3 bases, J lost 6 bases, and 3 bases stayed unmatched. Partial CDR3 DNA: TGTGCCAGCAGTGGGACAGGGTGGGACACCCAGTAC. Amino acids: CASSGTGWDTQY. The entire CDR3 is CASSGTGWDTQYF.

As regards this clone: Gene names follow the mouse nomenclature. The CDR3 end falls 1 residue outside the read, so it is completed with the germline J gene. The V and J genes are TRBV16 and TRBJ1-1; 10 nucleotides align to TRBD1. Germline V gene lookup returns CDR1 SGHSA and CDR2 FRNQAP. CDR3 length: 13 amino acids. The ends lost 3 bases at V and 5 bases at J; junction bases unmatched: 0. The CDR3 sequence: CASSLGQGTEVFF. The sequenced CDR3 bases are TGTGCAAGCAGCTTGGGACAGGGGACAGAAGTCTTC. The complete variable domain, with remaining parts taken from reference TRBV16 and TRBJ1-1, reads NAGVIQTPRHKVTGKGQEATLWCEPISGHSAVFWYRQTIVQGLEFLTYFRNQAPIDDSGMPKERFSAQMPNQSHSTLKIQSTQPQDSAVYLCASSLGQGTEVFFGKGTRLTVV.

There are a few counts of this clone. Any gene name here is a mouse gene name. The read ends 1 residue before the CDR3 terminus; that terminus is restored from the germline J gene. The chain is built from TRBV26 and TRBJ2-7; 14 bases agree with TRBD2. Germline lookup yields CDR1 KGHPV and CDR2 FQNQEV (reference sequence). V lost 4 bases to trimming and J lost 7 bases; unmatched junction nucleotides: 6. The CDR3 has 15 residues. The DNA read from the CDR3 is TGTGCCAGCAGTCCGGGACTGGGGGGGCGCGGGGAACAGTAC. Its protein is CASSPGLGGRGEQY. The entire CDR3 is CASSPGLGGRGEQYF. Full variable domain (outside the CDR3, taken from reference TRBV26 and TRBJ2-7): NSKVIQTPRYLVKGQGQKAKMRCIPEKGHPVVFWYQQNKNNEFKFLINFQNQEVLQQIDMTEKRFSAECPSNSPCSLEIQSSEAGDSALYLCASSPGLGGRGEQYFGPGTRLTVL.

About this clone: A read error may produce the germline difference seen at one junction end. The listed genes are named as in mouse. The sequence runs out 1 residue before the end of the CDR3; the remainder is reconstructed from the germline J gene. The chain joins TRBV16 to TRBJ2-7, with TRBD2 matching over 11 bases. This CDR3 spans 15 amino acids. CDR1 and CDR2 (germline): SGHSA, FRNQAP. The sequenced part of the CDR3 DNA is TGTGCAAGCAGCCTAGACTGGGGGGGTCTCTATGAACAGTAC. As protein: CASSLDWGGLYEQY. The whole CDR3 protein is CASSLDWGGLYEQYF.

With regard to this clone: The genes and germline here are from mouse. This CDR3 reads CASGDWDSYAEQFF. The covered CDR3 bases are TGTGCCAGCGGTGATTGGGACAGCTATGCTGAGCAGTTC. The gene calls are TRBV13-2 and TRBJ2-1; 7 bases map to TRBD1. The missing CDR3 end, 1 residue past where the read stops, is filled in from the germline J gene. Per the germline V gene, CDR1 is NNHNN and CDR2 is SYGAGS (reference sequence). The CDR3 spans 14 residues. V gave up 1 base and J gave up 3 bases; unmatched junction bases: 1.

In this sample, this clone turned up a few times. Gene names follow the mouse nomenclature. The observed sequence ends 1 residue before the CDR3 terminus, with the missing tail filled in from the germline J gene. V is TRBV13-3 and J is TRBJ1-1; TRBD1 matches at 7 bases. Germline V gives CDR1 NNHDY, CDR2 SYVADS. With 3 bases clipped from V and 0 bases from J, the junction kept 5 bases outside the gene matches. The CDR3 runs 15 residues. Partial CDR3 DNA: TGTGCCAGCAGTGTGACCGGGACAGCAAACACAGAAGTCTTC. Residues: CASSVTGTANTEVF. The whole CDR3 protein is CASSVTGTANTEVFF.

As concerns this clone: The genes and germline here are from mouse. The missing CDR3 end, 1 residue past where the read stops, is filled in from the germline J gene. The chain is built from TRBV16 and TRBJ2-3; tentative D call: TRBD1 (6 bases). The CDR3 loop spans 14 amino acids. Looked up from germline, CDR1 is SGHSA and CDR2 is FRNQAP. V lost 5 bases, J lost 3 bases, and 12 bases lay in between. The covered CDR3 bases are TGTGCAAGCAGCCTACAAGGGACAGCAGAAACGCTGTAT. It yields the protein CASSLQGTAETLY. The complete CDR3 protein is CASSLQGTAETLYF.

There are a few counts of this clone. Mouse names are used for the genes. The CDR3 extends 1 residue past the end of the read, so its final part is completed from the germline J gene. V and J are TRBV13-2 and TRBJ2-1; 10 nucleotides line up with TRBD2. Germline lookup yields CDR1 NNHNN and CDR2 SYGAGS (reference sequence). This CDR3 has 16 amino acids. Trimming took 2 bases from V and 2 from J; bases not matched to a gene: 4. The covered CDR3 bases are TGTGCCAGCGGTGACCTGGGGGGGCGCGACTATGCTGAGCAGTTC. It codes for CASGDLGGRDYAEQF. From start to end, the CDR3 is CASGDLGGRDYAEQFF.

Notes on this clone: Gene names follow the mouse nomenclature. Sequencing ends 1 residue short of the CDR3 end; the germline J gene provides the rest. The rearrangement uses TRBV13-2 and TRBJ2-3; D is tentatively TRBD1 or TRBD2 (6 bases each). The CDR3 is 15 residues long. Germline CDR1 and CDR2: NNHNN and SYGAGS (reference sequence). Trimming pared 0 bases from V and 0 bases from J, leaving 8 bases between. The DNA read from the CDR3 is TGTGCCAGCGGTGATGTGGGGGCTAGTGCAGAAACGCTGTAT. Residues: CASGDVGASAETLY. From start to end, the CDR3 is CASGDVGASAETLYF.

As for this clone: The gene names given are mouse names. The read stops 1 residue short of the end of the CDR3; the missing end is completed from the germline J gene. V gene TRBV2 combines with J gene TRBJ1-1, with no clear D. This CDR3 has 14 residues. Germline assignment: CDR1 LGHNA and CDR2 YSYQKL. The germline V and J ends were trimmed by 1 base and 1 base, with 7 bases remaining between them. This CDR3 reads CASSQGGGNTEVFF. The part of the CDR3 DNA that was read is TGTGCCAGCAGCCAAGGGGGAGGGAACACAGAAGTCTTC.

Of note for this clone: Gene names refer to mouse genes. The CDR3 extends 1 residue past the end of the read, so its final part is completed from the germline J gene. The V and J genes are TRBV5 and TRBJ2-5, with D hard to call. The CDR3 is made up of 12 amino acids. Germline V gives CDR1 LGHNA, CDR2 YNLKQL (reference sequence). V was cut by 4 bases and J by 1 base, with 3 bases left in between. The CDR3 protein is CASSPHQDTQYF. CDR3 DNA (partial): TGTGCCAGCAGCCCCCACCAAGACACCCAGTAC.

Worth noting for this clone: All gene names here are mouse names. The CDR3 here is CASGAGDWGGANTLYF. The sequenced part of the CDR3 DNA is TGTGCCAGCGGGGCGGGGGACTGGGGGGGCGCGAACACCTTGTAC. The gene calls are TRBV13-2 and TRBJ2-4; 14 bases match TRBD2. The missing CDR3 end, 1 residue past where the read stops, is filled in from the germline J gene. CDR3 length equals 16 residues. J was trimmed by 6 bases and V by 5 bases; bases with no gene match: 8. CDR1 NNHNN and CDR2 SYGAGS come from the germline V gene (reference sequence).

In its sample, this clone is large. Gene names are mouse gene names. The DNA ends 1 residue before the CDR3 does, and the rest of the CDR3 is filled in from the germline J gene. V usage is TRBV3 and J usage is TRBJ2-5, with 7 bases lining up with TRBD2. The CDR3 sequence is 15 residues long. V was pared by 0 bases and J by 2 bases, with 2 bases of the junction left unmatched. In germline, CDR1 is SNHLY, CDR2 FYNGKV (reference sequence). CDR3 bases read: TGTGCCAGCAGCTTAGCCGGGGGGGGCCAAGACACCCAGTAC. As protein: CASSLAGGGQDTQY. In full, the CDR3 reads CASSLAGGGQDTQYF.

As concerns this clone: Gene names follow the mouse nomenclature. The CDR3 end is not reached by the read, which stops 1 residue before it; the germline J gene fills it in. The chain combines TRBV15 with TRBJ2-2; a weak D match, TRBD1 (6 bases). The germline V gene encodes CDR1 SGHND and CDR2 FRSKSL. This CDR3 is built from 15 residues. The V end lost 1 base, the J end lost 0 bases, and 6 bases lay between the germline ends. Partial CDR3 DNA: TGTGCCAGCAGTTTAGGGACAGCAAACACCGGGCAGCTCTAC. This gives the protein CASSLGTANTGQLY. The CDR3 reads in full as CASSLGTANTGQLYF.

This clone has more than one count but fewer than ten. Gene names denote mouse genes. The read is 1 residue too short to cover the CDR3 end, so that end is filled in from the germline J gene. The chain carries TRBV26 and TRBJ1-6; the D gene is possibly TRBD1 (6 bases). TRBJ1-6 counts as an open reading frame of uncertain function. V was trimmed by 4 bases and J by 3 bases, leaving 10 bases between them. CDR3 length: 15 amino acids. Germline-derived CDR1 and CDR2 are KGHPV and FQNQEV (reference sequence). CDR3 region: CASSPGGIYNSPLYF. CDR3 bases read: TGTGCCAGCAGTCCCGGGGGCATCTATAATTCGCCCCTCTAC.

This clone came up a few times. The genes are named according to mouse. Sequencing ends 1 residue short of the CDR3 end; the germline J gene provides the rest. The chain couples TRBV12-1 to TRBJ2-2; TRBD1 matches at 7 bases. Germline V gene data show CDR1 as SGHSN and CDR2 as HYEKVE. J gave up 0 bases and V 4 bases, and 4 bases lay outside the gene matches. The CDR3 is made up of 15 amino acids. The CDR3 loop is CASSPDRSNTGQLYF. The sequenced part of the CDR3 DNA is TGTGCCAGCTCCCCGGACAGGTCAAACACCGGGCAGCTCTAC.

Of note for this clone: The gene symbols are mouse symbols. The CDR3 goes on 1 residue after the read ends, and that part is filled in from the germline J gene. This rearrangement joins TRBV3 to TRBJ1-5; 8 bases are shared with TRBD1. The CDR3 is 14 amino acids. In germline, CDR1 is SNHLY, CDR2 FYNGKV (reference sequence). With V trimmed by 4 bases and J by 4 bases, 3 bases remained unmatched. Incomplete CDR3 DNA: TGTGCCAGCAGCTCCCGGGACAGGAACCAGGCTCCGCTT. This codes for CASSSRDRNQAPL. The whole CDR3 region reads CASSSRDRNQAPLF.

About this clone itself: Any gene name here is a mouse gene name. The CDR3 region is CASSRDWGPSYEQYF. CDR3 DNA (partial): TGTGCCAGCAGCCGGGACTGGGGGCCCTCCTATGAACAGTAC. The chain carries TRBV3 and TRBJ2-7; 11 bases are a match to TRBD2. The DNA ends 1 residue before the CDR3 does, and the rest of the CDR3 is filled in from the germline J gene. The CDR3 loop spans 15 amino acids. Per germline, CDR1 SNHLY and CDR2 FYNGKV (reference sequence). With 5 bases clipped from V and 0 bases from J, the junction kept 3 bases outside the gene matches.

This clone has more than one count but fewer than ten. All gene names here are mouse names. The sequenced fragment ends 1 residue before the CDR3 boundary, so the rest is inferred from the germline J gene. The chain recombines TRBV26 with TRBJ2-7, with TRBD2 matching 7 bases. Germline V gene lookup returns CDR1 KGHPV and CDR2 FQNQEV (reference sequence). This CDR3 spans 12 amino acids. The V gene end was trimmed by 6 bases and the J gene end by 4 bases; junction bases not matched to a gene: 3. This CDR3 is CASSVWGYEQYF. The sequenced part of the CDR3 DNA is TGTGCCAGCAGCGTCTGGGGGTATGAACAGTAC.

A word on this clone: The genes and germline here are from mouse. The read comes to an end 1 residue before the CDR3 does, leaving the germline J gene to fill in the end. The J gene is TRBJ1-1, the V gene TRBV19; D not certain. Trimming left V 4 bases short and J 3 bases short, with 4 bases between. Per germline, CDR1 FNHDT and CDR2 SITEND (reference sequence). CDR3 length equals 11 residues. The chain's CDR3 is CASSSYTEVFF. Partial CDR3 DNA: TGTGCCAGCAGTTCATACACAGAAGTCTTC.

The sample holds a few counts of this clone. Genes and germline are mouse. The read finishes 1 residue shy of the CDR3 end, and the germline J gene is used to complete it. The rearrangement joins TRBV13-3 to TRBJ1-5; perhaps TRBD1 as D (5 bases). V lost 3 bases and J 3 bases, leaving 10 bases between the germline ends. The CDR3 runs to 14 residues. CDR1 NNHDY and CDR2 SYVADS come from the germline V gene. CDR3 bases read: TGTGCCAGCAGTGGCTCAGGGATCAACCAGGCTCCGCTT. Translated, it gives CASSGSGINQAPL. The CDR3 in full is CASSGSGINQAPLF.

This clone was observed a few times. Gene names follow the mouse nomenclature. The CDR3 end lies 1 residue beyond the end of the read and is filled in from the germline J gene. This rearrangement joins TRBV29 to TRBJ1-1; TRBD1 might be the D (6 bases). The CDR3 covers 12 residues. V was trimmed by 5 bases and J by 4 bases, leaving 8 bases between them. CDR1 MSHET and CDR2 SYDVDS come from the germline V gene. CDR3 amino acids: CASSTGITEVFF. The DNA read from the CDR3 is TGTGCTAGCAGTACAGGGATCACAGAAGTCTTC.

This clone is categorized as large. Mouse gene names and germline throughout. The read ends 1 residue shy of where the CDR3 ends; the end is completed using the germline J gene. The rearrangement joins TRBV3 to TRBJ2-2; 8 nucleotides agree with TRBD1. This CDR3 spans 15 amino acids. The germline V gene encodes CDR1 SNHLY and CDR2 FYNGKV (reference sequence). Trimming took 2 bases from V and 4 from J; bases not matched to a gene: 3. Partial CDR3 DNA: TGTGCCAGCAGCTTAACCAGGGGGCCCACCGGGCAGCTCTAC. Translated, it gives CASSLTRGPTGQLY. The whole CDR3 sequence is CASSLTRGPTGQLYF. Supplemented by reference TRBV3 and TRBJ2-2, the full variable domain reads GPKVLQIPSHQIIDMGQMVTLNCDPVSNHLYFYWYKQILGQQMEFLVNFYNGKVMEKSKLFKDQFSVERPDGSYFTLKIQPTALEDSAVYFCASSLTRGPTGQLYFGEGSKLTVL.

In regard to this clone: The listed genes are named as in mouse. This CDR3 is CASSPIRGSQNTLYF. Incomplete CDR3 DNA: TGTGCCAGCAGCCCCATTCGGGGTAGTCAAAACACCTTGTAC. The chain links TRBV5 to TRBJ2-4; D not certain. The CDR3 extends 1 residue past the end of the read, so its final part is completed from the germline J gene. In germline, CDR1 is LGHNA, CDR2 YNLKQL (reference sequence). With 4 bases removed from V and 0 bases from J, the gap between germline ends came to 11 bases. This CDR3 region has 15 residues.